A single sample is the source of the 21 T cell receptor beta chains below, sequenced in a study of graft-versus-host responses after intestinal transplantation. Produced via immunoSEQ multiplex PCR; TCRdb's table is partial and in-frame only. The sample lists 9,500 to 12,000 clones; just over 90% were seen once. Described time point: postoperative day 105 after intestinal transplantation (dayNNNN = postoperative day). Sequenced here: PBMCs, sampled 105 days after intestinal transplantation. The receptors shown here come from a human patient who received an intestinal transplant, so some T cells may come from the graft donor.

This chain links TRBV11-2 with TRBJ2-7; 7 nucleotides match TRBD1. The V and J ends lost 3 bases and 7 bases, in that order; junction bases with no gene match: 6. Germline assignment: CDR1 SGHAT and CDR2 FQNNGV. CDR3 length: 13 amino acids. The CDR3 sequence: CASSLGQSREQYF. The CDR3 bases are TGTGCCAGCAGCTTGGGACAGTCCCGAGAGCAGTACTTC.

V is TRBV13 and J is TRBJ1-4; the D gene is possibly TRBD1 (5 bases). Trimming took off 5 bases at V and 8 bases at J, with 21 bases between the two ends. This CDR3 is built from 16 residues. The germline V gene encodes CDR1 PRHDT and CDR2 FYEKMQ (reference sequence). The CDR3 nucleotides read TGTGCCAGCAGCCCCTCCGGGGGGTCTGGGAGCGAAAAACTGTTTTTT. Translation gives CASSPSGGSGSEKLFF.

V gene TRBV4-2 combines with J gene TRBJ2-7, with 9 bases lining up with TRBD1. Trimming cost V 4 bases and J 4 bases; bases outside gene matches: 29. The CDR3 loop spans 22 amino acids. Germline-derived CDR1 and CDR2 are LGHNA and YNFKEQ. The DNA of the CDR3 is TGTGCCAGCAGCCGTCAATGGAATCCCGGGACAGGGACCTTGGATCGCTCGTACGAGCAGTACTTC. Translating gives CASSRQWNPGTGTLDRSYEQYF.

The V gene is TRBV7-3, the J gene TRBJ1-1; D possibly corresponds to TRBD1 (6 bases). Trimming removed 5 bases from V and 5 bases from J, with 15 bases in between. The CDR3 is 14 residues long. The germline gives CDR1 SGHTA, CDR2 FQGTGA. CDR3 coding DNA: TGTGCCAGCAGCCCAGGAGGGGGTAGGACTGAAGCTTTCTTT. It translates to CASSPGGGRTEAFF. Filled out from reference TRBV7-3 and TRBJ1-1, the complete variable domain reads GAGVSQTPSNKVTEKGKYVELRCDPISGHTALYWYRQSLGQGPEFLIYFQGTGAADDSGLPNDRFFAVRPEGSVSTLKIQRTERGDSAVYLCASSPGGGRTEAFFGQGTRLTVV.

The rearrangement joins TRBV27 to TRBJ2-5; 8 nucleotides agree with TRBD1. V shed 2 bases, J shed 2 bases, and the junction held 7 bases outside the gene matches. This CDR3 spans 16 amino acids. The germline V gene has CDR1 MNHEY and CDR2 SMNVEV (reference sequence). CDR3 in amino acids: CASSLRRTGGQETQYF. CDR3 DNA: TGTGCCAGCAGTTTACGGAGAACAGGGGGTCAAGAGACCCAGTACTTC.

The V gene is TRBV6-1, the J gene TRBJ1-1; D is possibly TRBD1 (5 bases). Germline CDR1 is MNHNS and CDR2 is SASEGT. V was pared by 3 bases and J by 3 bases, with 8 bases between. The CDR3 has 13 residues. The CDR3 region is CASSEQGHTEAFF. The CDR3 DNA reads TGTGCCAGCAGTGAGCAGGGCCACACTGAAGCTTTCTTT.

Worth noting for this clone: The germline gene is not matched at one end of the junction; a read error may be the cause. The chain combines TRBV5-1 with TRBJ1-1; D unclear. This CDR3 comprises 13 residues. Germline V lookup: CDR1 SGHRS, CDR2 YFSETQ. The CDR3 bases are TGCGCCAGCCGCTTTAGGGATGGGCCTGAAGCTTTCTTT. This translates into CASRFRDGPEAFF.

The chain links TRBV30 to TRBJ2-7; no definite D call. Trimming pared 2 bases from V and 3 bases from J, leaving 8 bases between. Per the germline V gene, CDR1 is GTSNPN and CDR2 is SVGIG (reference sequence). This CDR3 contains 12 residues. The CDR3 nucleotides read TGTGCCTGGAGTTTGGGGAACTACGAGCAGTACTTC. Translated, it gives CAWSLGNYEQYF.

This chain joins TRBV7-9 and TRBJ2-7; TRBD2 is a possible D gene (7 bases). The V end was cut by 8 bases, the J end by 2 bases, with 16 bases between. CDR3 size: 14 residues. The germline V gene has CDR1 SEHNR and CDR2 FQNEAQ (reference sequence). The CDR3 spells CASGPEGGPYEQYF. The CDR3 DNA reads TGTGCCAGCGGCCCGGAGGGGGGGCCCTACGAGCAGTACTTC.

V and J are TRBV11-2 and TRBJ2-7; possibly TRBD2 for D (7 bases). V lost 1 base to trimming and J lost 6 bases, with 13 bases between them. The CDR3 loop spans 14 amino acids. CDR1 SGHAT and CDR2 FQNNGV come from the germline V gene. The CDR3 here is CASSLAGGASEQYF. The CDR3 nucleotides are TGTGCCAGCAGCTTAGCTGGGGGGGCGAGCGAGCAGTACTTC.

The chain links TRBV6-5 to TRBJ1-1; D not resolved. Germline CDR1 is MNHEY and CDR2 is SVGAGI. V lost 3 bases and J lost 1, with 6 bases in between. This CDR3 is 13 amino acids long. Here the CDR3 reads CASSYQGNTEAFF. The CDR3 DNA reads TGTGCCAGCAGTTATCAAGGGAACACTGAAGCTTTCTTT.

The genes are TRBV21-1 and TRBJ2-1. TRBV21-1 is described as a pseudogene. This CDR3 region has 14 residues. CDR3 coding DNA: TGTGCCAGCGGTCCTGGGGACCGACTAAATGAGCAGTTCTTC. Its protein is CASGPGDRLNEQFF.

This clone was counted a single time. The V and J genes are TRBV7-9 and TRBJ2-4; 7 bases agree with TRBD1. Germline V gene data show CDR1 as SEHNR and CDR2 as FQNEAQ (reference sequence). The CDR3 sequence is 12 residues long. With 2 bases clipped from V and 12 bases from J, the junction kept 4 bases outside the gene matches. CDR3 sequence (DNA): TGTGCCAGCAGCTTAACAGGGGTGGATCAGTACTTC. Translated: CASSLTGVDQYF.

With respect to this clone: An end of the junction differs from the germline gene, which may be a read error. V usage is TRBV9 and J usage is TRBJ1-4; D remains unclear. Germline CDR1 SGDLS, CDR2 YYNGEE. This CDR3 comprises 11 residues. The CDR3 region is CANLRARKTVF. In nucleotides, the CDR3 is TGTGCCAACCTGCGGGCACGAAAAACTGTTTTT.

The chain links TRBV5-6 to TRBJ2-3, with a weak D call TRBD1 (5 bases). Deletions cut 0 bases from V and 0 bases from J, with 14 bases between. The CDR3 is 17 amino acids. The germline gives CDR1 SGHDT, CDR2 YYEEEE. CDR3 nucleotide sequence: TGTGCCAGCAGCTTGGATGCAGGGTTCTATAGCACAGATACGCAGTATTTT. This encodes CASSLDAGFYSTDTQYF. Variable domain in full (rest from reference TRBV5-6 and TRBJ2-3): DAGVTQSPTHLIKTRGQQVTLRCSPKSGHDTVSWYQQALGQGPQFIFQYYEEEERQRGNFPDRFSGHQFPNYSSELNVNALLLGDSALYLCASSLDAGFYSTDTQYFGPGTRLTVL.

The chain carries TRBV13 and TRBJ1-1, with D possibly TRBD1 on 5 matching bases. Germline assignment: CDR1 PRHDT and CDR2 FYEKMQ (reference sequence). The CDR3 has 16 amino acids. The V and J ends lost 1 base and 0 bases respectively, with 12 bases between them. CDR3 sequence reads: CASSLVARTLNTEAFF. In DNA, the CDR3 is TGTGCCAGCAGCTTAGTCGCACGGACATTGAACACTGAAGCTTTCTTT.

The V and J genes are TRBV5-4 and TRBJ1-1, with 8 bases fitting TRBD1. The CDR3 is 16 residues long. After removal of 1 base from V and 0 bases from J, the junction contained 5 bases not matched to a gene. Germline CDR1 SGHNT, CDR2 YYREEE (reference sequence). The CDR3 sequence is CASSLMGQELNTEAFF. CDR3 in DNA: TGTGCCAGCAGCTTGATGGGACAGGAGCTGAACACTGAAGCTTTCTTT.

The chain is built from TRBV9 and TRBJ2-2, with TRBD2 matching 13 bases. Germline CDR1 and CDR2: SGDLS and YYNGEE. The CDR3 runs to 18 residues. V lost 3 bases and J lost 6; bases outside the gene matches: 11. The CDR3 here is CASSGILTSGRAAGELFF. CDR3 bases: TGTGCCAGCAGCGGGATACTAACTAGCGGGAGGGCCGCCGGGGAGCTGTTTTTT. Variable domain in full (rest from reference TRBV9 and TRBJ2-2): DSGVTQTPKHLITATGQRVTLRCSPRSGDLSVYWYQQSLDQGLQFLIQYYNGEERAKGNILERFSAQQFPDLHSELNLSSLELGDSALYFCASSGILTSGRAAGELFFGEGSRLTVL.

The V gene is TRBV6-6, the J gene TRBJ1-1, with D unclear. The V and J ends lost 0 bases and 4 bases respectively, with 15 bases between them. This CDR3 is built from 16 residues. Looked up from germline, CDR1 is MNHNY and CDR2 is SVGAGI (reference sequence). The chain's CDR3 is CASSYSQMDGRTEAFF. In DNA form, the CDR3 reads TGTGCCAGCAGTTACTCACAGATGGATGGCCGCACTGAAGCTTTCTTT.

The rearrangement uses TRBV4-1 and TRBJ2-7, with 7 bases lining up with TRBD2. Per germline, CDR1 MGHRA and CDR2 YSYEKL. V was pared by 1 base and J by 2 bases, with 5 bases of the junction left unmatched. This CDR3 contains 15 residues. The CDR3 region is CASSQVRGRAYEQYF. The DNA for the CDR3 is TGCGCCAGCAGCCAAGTTCGTGGGAGGGCCTACGAGCAGTACTTC.

Here the CDR3 DNA reads TGTGCCAGCAGCCCCGAGGGTCAGGGTCGGAATGAGCAGTTCTTC. Its translation is CASSPEGQGRNEQFF. V and J are TRBV6-5 and TRBJ2-1; D might be TRBD1 or TRBD2, each matching 5 bases. Germline V lookup: CDR1 MNHEY, CDR2 SVGAGI. This CDR3 region has 15 residues. V shed 6 bases and J shed 7 bases, with 19 bases lying between them.